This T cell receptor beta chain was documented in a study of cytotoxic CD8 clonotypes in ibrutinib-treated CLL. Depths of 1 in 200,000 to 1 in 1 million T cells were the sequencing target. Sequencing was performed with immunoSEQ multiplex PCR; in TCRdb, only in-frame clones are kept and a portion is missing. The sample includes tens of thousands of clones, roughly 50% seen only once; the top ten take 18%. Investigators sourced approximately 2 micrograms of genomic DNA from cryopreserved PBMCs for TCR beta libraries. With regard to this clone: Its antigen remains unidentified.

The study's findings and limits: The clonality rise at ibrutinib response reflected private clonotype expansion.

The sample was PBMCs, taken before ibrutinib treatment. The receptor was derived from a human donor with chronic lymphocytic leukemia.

The CDR3 spells CAWSAEDNYGYTF. As DNA, the CDR3 is TGTGCCTGGAGTGCCGAAGATAACTATGGCTACACCTTC. The chain joins TRBV30 to TRBJ1-2; D unresolved. The V end lost 1 base, the J end lost 1 base, and 7 bases lay between the germline ends. This CDR3 has 13 residues. Germline CDR1 reads GTSNPN; CDR2 reads SVGIG (reference sequence).